What follows describes a single TCR beta chain. The sample originates from a study of OX40 agonist ivuxolimab in advanced cancers. Data came from immunoSEQ multiplex PCR; TCRdb stores just in-frame clones and leaves some out. The data show around 90,000 clones, with more than 70% seen just once and roughly 4% held by the top ten. Germline V gene sequence: CDR1 SQVTM, CDR2 ANQGSEA. CDR3 length: 13 amino acids. Trimming removed 3 bases from V and 1 base from J; junction bases left unmatched: 2. Specimen: CD4+ or CD8+ T cells sorted from blood, collected in a trial of the OX40 agonist ivuxolimab. This receptor was identified in an adult with an advanced solid tumor such as melanoma, head and neck, liver or kidney cancer. The chain uses TRBV29-1 and TRBJ1-1; 7 bases map to TRBD1. In DNA form, the CDR3 reads TGCAGCGTTGAGGCAGGGGGGAACACTGAAGCTTTCTTT. This encodes CSVEAGGNTEAFF.